This T cell receptor (beta chain) was found in a study of cytomegalovirus exposure and HLA in healthy donors. The study, taken as a whole, reports: 15,000 to 20,000 TCR beta sequences were associated with HLA alleles at 0.05 false discovery rate in a later analysis. Among donors in an Asian-associated ancestry cluster, a later analysis reportedly found fewer N-insertions than the approximately 700-donor mean.

This CDR3 is built from 14 residues. Trimming pared 1 base from V and 6 bases from J, leaving 10 bases between. Germline CDR1 reads LNHDA; CDR2 reads SQIVND (reference sequence). As to this clone: Its antigen is not identified.

The PCR made use of 60 Vbeta and 13 Jbeta primers. Method: immunoSEQ multiplex PCR; TCRdb's copy keeps in-frame clones and lacks some. The data show some 200,000 clones, roughly 80% seen once. The sequenced sample consisted of PBMCs. This TCR was recovered from a man in his forties or fifties in good health and CMV-seronegative. The chain links TRBV19 to TRBJ2-1, with TRBD2 as a possible D gene (6 bases). The DNA for the CDR3 is TGTGCCAGTAGTATAGGTGCTAGCGTCAATGAGCAGTTCTTC. It codes for CASSIGASVNEQFF.